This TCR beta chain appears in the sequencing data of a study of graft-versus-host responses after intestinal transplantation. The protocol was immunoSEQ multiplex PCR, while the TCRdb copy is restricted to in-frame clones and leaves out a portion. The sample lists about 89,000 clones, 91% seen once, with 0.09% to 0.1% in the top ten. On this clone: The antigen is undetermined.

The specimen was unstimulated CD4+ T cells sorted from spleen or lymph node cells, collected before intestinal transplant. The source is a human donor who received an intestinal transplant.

CDR3 residues: CASSAGNSGNTIYF. The CDR3, as DNA: TGTGCCAGCAGCGCGGGGAACTCTGGAAACACCATATATTTT. J is TRBJ1-3 and V is TRBV9; D not resolved. Trimming cost V 3 bases and J 0 bases, with 7 bases left between them. The CDR3 consists of 14 residues. Looked up from germline, CDR1 is SGDLS and CDR2 is YYNGEE. The full variable domain, completed using reference TRBV9 and TRBJ1-3, is DSGVTQTPKHLITATGQRVTLRCSPRSGDLSVYWYQQSLDQGLQFLIQYYNGEERAKGNILERFSAQQFPDLHSELNLSSLELGDSALYFCASSAGNSGNTIYFGEGSWLTVV.